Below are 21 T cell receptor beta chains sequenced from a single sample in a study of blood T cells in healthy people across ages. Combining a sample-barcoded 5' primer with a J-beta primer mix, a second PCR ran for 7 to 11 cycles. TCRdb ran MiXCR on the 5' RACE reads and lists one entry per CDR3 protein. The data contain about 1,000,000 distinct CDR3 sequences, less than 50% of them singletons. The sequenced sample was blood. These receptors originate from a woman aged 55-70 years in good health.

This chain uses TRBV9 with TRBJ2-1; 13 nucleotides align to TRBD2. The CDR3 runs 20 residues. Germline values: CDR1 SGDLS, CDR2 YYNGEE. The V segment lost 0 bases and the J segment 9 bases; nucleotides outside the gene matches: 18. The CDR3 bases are TGTGCCAGCAGCGTAGGGCAGGGACTAGCGGGAACGGGTTTAGACAGTGAGCAGTTCTTC. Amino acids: CASSVGQGLAGTGLDSEQFF.

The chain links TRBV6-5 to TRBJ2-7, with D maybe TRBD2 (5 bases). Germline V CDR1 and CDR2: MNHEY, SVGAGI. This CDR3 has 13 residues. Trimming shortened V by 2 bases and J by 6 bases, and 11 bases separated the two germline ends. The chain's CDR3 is CASSYETEGEQYF. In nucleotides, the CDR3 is TGTGCCAGCAGTTACGAAACAGAGGGCGAGCAGTACTTC.

The CDR3 nucleotides read TGTGCCAGCAGCTTTCAGGGACCCATAAATCAGCCCCAGCATTTT. Protein: CASSFQGPINQPQHF. This chain links TRBV5-8 with TRBJ1-5; weak D call: TRBD1 (5 bases). The CDR3 consists of 15 residues. With 2 bases removed from V and 4 bases from J, the gap between germline ends came to 13 bases. Germline V gene data show CDR1 as SGHTS and CDR2 as YDEGEE.

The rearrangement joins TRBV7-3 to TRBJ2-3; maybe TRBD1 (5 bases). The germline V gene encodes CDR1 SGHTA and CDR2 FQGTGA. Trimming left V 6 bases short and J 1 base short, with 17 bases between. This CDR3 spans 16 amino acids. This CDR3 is CASSLGVGAGTDTQYF. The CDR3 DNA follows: TGTGCCAGCAGTCTGGGCGTTGGGGCAGGCACAGATACGCAGTATTTT.

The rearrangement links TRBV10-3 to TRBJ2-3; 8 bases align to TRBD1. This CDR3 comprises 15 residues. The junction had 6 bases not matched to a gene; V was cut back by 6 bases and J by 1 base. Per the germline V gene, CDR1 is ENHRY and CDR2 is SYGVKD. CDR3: CAIRLGQGRTDTQYF. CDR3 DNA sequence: TGTGCCATCAGACTTGGACAGGGACGCACAGATACGCAGTATTTT.

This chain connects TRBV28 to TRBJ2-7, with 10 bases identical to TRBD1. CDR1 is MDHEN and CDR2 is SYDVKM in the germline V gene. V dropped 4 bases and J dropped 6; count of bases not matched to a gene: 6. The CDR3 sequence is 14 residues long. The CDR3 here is CASSSTGGGGEQYF. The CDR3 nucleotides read TGTGCCAGCAGTTCGACAGGGGGCGGGGGCGAGCAGTACTTC. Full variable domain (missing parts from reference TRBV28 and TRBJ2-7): DVKVTQSSRYLVKRTGEKVFLECVQDMDHENMFWYRQDPGLGLRLIYFSYDVKMKEKGDIPEGYSVSREKKERFSLILESASTNQTSMYLCASSSTGGGGEQYFGPGTRLTVT.

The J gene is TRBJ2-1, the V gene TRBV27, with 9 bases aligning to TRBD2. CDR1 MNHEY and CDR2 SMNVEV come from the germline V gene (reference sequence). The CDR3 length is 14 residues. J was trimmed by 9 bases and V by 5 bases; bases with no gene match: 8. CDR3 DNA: TGTGCCAGCAGTCAAGGGACTAGCCAGCGTGAGCAGTTCTTC. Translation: CASSQGTSQREQFF.

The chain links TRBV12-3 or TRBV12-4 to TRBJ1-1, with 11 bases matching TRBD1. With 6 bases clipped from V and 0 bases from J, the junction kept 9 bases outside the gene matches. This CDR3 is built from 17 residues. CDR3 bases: TGTGCCAGCAGAAGGACAGGGGGCGGGTACATGAACACTGAAGCTTTCTTT. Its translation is CASRRTGGGYMNTEAFF.

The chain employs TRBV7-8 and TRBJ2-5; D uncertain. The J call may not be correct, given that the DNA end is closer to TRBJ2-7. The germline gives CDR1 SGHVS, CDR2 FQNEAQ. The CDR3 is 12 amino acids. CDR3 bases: TGTGCCAGCAGCTTGCAGGCGGCCGAGCAGTACTTC. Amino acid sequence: CASSLQAAEQYF.

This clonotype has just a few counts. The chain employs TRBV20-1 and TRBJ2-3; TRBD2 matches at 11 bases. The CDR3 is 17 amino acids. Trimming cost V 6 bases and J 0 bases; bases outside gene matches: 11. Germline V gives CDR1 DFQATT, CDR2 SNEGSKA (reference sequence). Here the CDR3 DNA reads TGCAGTGCCTCTGGGGGACTAGCGGCCCTTAGCACAGATACGCAGTATTTT. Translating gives CSASGGLAALSTDTQYF.

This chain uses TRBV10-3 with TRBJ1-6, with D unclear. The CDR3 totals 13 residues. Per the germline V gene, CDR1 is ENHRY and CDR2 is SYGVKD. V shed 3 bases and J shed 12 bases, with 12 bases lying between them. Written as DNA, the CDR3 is TGTGCCATCAGTGATTTCAAGGTCCGACCCCTCCACTTT. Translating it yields CAISDFKVRPLHF.

CDR3 in amino acids: CASSFRGGRGEQYF. DNA of the CDR3: TGTGCCAGCAGCTTCCGAGGCGGGAGAGGCGAGCAGTACTTC. The rearrangement joins TRBV7-9 to TRBJ2-7; 7 positions match TRBD2. The CDR3 covers 14 residues. The ends lost 3 bases at V and 6 bases at J; junction bases unmatched: 8. The germline gives CDR1 SEHNR, CDR2 FQNEAQ (reference sequence).

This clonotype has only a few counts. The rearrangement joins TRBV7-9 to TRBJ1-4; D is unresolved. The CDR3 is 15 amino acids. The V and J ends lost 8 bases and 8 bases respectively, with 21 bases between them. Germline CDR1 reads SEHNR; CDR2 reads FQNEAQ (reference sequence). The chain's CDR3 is CASARKGEAREKLFF. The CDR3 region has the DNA TGTGCCAGCGCCAGAAAAGGAGAGGCGCGGGAAAAACTGTTTTTT. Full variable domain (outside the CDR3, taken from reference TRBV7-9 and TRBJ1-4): DTGVSQNPRHKITKRGQNVTFRCDPISEHNRLYWYRQTLGQGPEFLTYFQNEAQLEKSRLLSDRFSAERPKGSFSTLEIQRTEQGDSAMYLCASARKGEAREKLFFGSGTQLSVL.

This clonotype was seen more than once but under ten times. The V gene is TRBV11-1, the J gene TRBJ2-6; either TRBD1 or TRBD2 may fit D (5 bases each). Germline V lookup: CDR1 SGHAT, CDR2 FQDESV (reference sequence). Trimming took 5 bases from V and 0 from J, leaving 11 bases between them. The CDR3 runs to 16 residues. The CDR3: CASSRGRISGANVLTF. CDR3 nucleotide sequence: TGTGCCAGCAGCCGGGGACGGATCTCTGGGGCCAACGTCCTGACTTTC.

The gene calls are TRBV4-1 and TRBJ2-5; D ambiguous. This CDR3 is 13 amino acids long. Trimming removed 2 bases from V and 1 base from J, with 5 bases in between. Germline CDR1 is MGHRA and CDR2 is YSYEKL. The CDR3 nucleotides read TGCGCCAGCAGCCAATGGGTCCAAGAGACCCAGTACTTC. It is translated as CASSQWVQETQYF.

The CDR3 sequence: CASSSMDRLRETQYF. The CDR3 DNA is TGTGCCAGCAGCTCCATGGACAGGTTACGAGAGACCCAGTACTTC. The chain couples TRBV7-9 to TRBJ2-5, with 7 bases identical to TRBD1. J lost 4 bases, V lost 4 bases, and 9 bases had no gene match. This CDR3 region has 15 residues. The germline V gene has CDR1 SEHNR and CDR2 FQNEAQ (reference sequence).

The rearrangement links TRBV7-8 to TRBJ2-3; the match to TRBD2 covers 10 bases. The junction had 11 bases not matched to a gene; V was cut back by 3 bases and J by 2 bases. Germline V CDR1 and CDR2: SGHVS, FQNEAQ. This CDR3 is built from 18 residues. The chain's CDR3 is CASSLGDGLAALTDTQYF. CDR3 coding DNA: TGTGCCAGCAGCTTGGGAGACGGACTAGCGGCGCTCACAGATACGCAGTATTTT.

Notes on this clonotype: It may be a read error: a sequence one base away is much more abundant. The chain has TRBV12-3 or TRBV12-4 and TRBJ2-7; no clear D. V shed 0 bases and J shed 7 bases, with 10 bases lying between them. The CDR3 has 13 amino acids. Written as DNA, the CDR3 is TGTGCCAGCAGTTTAGCGCGGCTCAATGAGCAGTACTTC. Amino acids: CASSLARLNEQYF.

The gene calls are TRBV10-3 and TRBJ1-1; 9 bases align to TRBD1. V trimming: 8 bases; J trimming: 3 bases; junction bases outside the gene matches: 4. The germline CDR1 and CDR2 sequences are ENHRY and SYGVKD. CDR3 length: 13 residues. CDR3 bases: TGTGCCATCCTTAGGACAGGGGACACTGAAGCTTTCTTT. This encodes CAILRTGDTEAFF.

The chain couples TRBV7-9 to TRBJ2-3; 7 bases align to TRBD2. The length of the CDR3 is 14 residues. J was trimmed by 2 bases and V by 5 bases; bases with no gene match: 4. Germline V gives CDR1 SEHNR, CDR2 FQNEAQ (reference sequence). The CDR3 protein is CASSRAGVTDTQYF. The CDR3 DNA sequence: TGTGCCAGCAGCAGGGCGGGAGTCACAGATACGCAGTATTTT.

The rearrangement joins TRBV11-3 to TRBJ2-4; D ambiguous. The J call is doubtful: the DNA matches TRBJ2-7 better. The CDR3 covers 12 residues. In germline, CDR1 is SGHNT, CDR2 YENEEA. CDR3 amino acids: CASSLRPTEQYF. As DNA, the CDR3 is TGTGCCAGCAGCTTAAGACCGACCGAGCAGTACTTC.